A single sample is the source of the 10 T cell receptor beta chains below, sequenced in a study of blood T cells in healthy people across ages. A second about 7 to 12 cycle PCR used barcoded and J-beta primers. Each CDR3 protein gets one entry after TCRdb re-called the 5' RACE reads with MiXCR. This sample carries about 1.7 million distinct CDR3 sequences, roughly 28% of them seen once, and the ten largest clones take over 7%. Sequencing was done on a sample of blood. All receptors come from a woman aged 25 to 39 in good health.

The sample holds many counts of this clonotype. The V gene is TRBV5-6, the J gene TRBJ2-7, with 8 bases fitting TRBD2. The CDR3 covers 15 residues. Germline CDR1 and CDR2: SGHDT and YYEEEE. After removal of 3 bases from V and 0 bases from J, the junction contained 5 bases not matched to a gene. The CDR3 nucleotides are TGTGCCAGCAGCTCGAAGCGGGGGCTCTCCTACGAGCAGTACTTC. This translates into CASSSKRGLSYEQYF.

CDR3 region: CATSERDTTEAFF. DNA for the CDR3: TGTGCCACCAGTGAACGGGACACCACTGAAGCTTTCTTT. The chain is built from TRBV24-1 and TRBJ1-1, with D possibly matching TRBD1 (6 bases). With 4 bases removed from V and 4 bases from J, the gap between germline ends came to 9 bases. This CDR3 is 13 amino acids long. The V gene's germline CDR1 is KGHDR and CDR2 SFDVKD.

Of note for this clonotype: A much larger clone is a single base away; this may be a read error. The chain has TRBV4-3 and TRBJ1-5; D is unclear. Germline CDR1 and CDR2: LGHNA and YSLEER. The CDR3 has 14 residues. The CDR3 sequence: CVSSQRLENQPQHF. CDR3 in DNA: TGCGTCAGCAGCCAAAGGCTCGAAAATCAGCCCCAGCATTTT.

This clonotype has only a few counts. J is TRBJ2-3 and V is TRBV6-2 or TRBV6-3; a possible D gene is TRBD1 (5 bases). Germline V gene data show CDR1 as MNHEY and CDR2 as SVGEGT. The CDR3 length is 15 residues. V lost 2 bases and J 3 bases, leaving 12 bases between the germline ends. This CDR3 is CASSYVGRVTDTQYF. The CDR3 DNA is TGTGCCAGCAGTTACGTCGGCAGGGTGACAGATACGCAGTATTTT.

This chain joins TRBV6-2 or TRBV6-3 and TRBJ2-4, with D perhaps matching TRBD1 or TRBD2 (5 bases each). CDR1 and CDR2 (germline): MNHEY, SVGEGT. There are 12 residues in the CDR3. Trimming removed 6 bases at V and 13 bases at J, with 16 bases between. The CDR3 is CASSKGTNEQYF. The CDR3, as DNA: TGTGCCAGCAGCAAGGGGACCAATGAGCAGTACTTC.

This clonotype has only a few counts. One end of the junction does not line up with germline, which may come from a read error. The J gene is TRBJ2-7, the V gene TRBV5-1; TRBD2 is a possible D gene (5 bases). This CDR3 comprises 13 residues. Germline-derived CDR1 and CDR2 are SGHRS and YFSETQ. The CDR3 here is CTSSLSGTYEQYF. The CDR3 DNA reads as TGCACCAGCAGCTTAAGCGGAACTTACGAGCAGTACTTC.

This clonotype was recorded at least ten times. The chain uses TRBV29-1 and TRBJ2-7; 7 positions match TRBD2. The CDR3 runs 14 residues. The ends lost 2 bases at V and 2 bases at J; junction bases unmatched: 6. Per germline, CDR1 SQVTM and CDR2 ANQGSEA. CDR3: CSVELAGVTYEQYF. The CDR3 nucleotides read TGCAGCGTTGAATTGGCGGGGGTTACCTACGAGCAGTACTTC.

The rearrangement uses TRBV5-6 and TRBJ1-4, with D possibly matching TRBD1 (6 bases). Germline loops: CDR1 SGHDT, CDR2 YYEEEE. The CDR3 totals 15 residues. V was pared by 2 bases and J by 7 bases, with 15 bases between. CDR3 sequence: CASSFGGTSVEKLFF. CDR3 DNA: TGTGCCAGCAGCTTCGGGGGGACATCGGTTGAAAAACTGTTTTTT.

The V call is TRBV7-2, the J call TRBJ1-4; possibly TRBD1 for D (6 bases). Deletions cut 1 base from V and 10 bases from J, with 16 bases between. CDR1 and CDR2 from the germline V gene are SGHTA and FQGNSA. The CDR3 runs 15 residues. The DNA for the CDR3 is TGTGCCAGCAGCTTAGGTTGGACAGATGATAGAAAACTGTTTTTT. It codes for CASSLGWTDDRKLFF.

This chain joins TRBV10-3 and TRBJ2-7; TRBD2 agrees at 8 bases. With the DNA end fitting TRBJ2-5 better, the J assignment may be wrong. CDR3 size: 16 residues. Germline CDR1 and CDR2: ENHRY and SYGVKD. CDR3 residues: CAISAREGPPQETQYF. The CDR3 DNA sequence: TGTGCCATCAGTGCCCGGGAGGGACCCCCACAAGAGACCCAGTACTTC.